This passage covers 10 T cell receptor beta chains from one sample sequenced in a study of regulatory T cells in long-lasting Graves disease. Regarding time point: newly diagnosed GD, antithyroid drugs for less than 3 months. Scientists built the TCR library using RNA that was extracted from PBMCs. Through Arm-PCR of CDR3 regions and iRepertoire HTBI primers, TCR beta libraries were built. TCRdb independently ran MiXCR on the multiplex PCR reads; one entry per CDR3 protein. The sample lists some 250,000 distinct CDR3 sequences, about 17% occurring once. These same data were also listed under a study on T cells in Graves' hyperthyroidism and ophthalmopathy.

The sequenced sample was peripheral blood mononuclear cells (PBMCs), obtained at new diagnosis, from a patient treated with antithyroid drugs. Receptors originate from a woman in her twenties or thirties with Graves disease.

The chain recombines TRBV11-2 with TRBJ2-7; D gene unclear. This CDR3 comprises 13 residues. The germline V gene encodes CDR1 SGHAT and CDR2 FQNNGV. V lost 3 bases to trimming and J lost 5 bases, with 11 bases between them. The CDR3 coding sequence is TGTGCCAGCAGCTTTACCGAGGCCCACGAGCAGTACTTC. This encodes CASSFTEAHEQYF.

At least ten counts were recorded for this clonotype. J is TRBJ2-3 and V is TRBV11-2; D uncertain. CDR1 is SGHAT and CDR2 is FQNNGV in the germline V gene. The CDR3 covers 12 residues. V lost 1 base and J 5 bases, leaving 4 bases between the germline ends. This CDR3 reads CASSLVEDTQYF. The CDR3 DNA follows: TGTGCCAGCAGCTTAGTTGAAGATACGCAGTATTTT.

This clonotype has more than one count but fewer than ten. The rearrangement links TRBV5-6 to TRBJ2-3, with D unresolved. V lost 6 bases to trimming and J lost 7 bases, with 12 bases between them. Germline V gives CDR1 SGHDT, CDR2 YYEEEE. This CDR3 has 12 residues. The DNA for the CDR3 is TGTGCCAGCACCTCAGTGTCCAATACGCAGTATTTT. Protein sequence: CASTSVSNTQYF.

The gene calls are TRBV20-1 and TRBJ2-1, with a weak D call TRBD1 (5 bases). The DNA matches TRBJ2-5 better at its end, which makes the J call doubtful. CDR1 is DFQATT, CDR2 SNEGSKA, per germline (reference sequence). This CDR3 comprises 14 residues. CDR3 sequence (DNA): TGCAGTGCTAGAGATAGCAGGGTCGTGGGGACCCAGTACTTC. Protein product: CSARDSRVVGTQYF.

This clonotype was detected many times. V and J are TRBV19 and TRBJ1-4; D unclear. The V gene lost 5 bases and the J gene lost 7 bases, with 8 bases spanning the gap. Germline CDR1 is LNHDA and CDR2 is SQIVND (reference sequence). CDR3 length equals 12 residues. The CDR3 bases are TGTGCCAGTAGTCGTAGAACTGAAAAACTGTTTTTT. Its translation is CASSRRTEKLFF. The whole variable domain, filled in from reference TRBV19 and TRBJ1-4, reads DGGITQSPKYLFRKEGQNVTLSCEQNLNHDAMYWYRQDPGQGLRLIYYSQIVNDFQKGDIAEGYSVSREKKESFPLTVTSAQKNPTAFYLCASSRRTEKLFFGSGTQLSVL.

This clonotype has a count of ten or more. This chain connects TRBV13 to TRBJ2-1; D not resolved. The germline V gene encodes CDR1 PRHDT and CDR2 FYEKMQ (reference sequence). This CDR3 has 10 amino acids. The V gene lost 8 bases and the J gene lost 6 bases, with 5 bases spanning the gap. The CDR3 DNA follows: TGTGCCAGCCGATCCAATGAGCAGTTCTTC. Its protein product is CASRSNEQFF.

This clonotype was seen ten or more times. The chain uses TRBV5-1 and TRBJ2-1, with TRBD2 as a possible D gene (5 bases). Germline lookup yields CDR1 SGHRS and CDR2 YFSETQ. The CDR3 is 18 residues long. Trimming took 5 bases from V and 0 from J, leaving 21 bases between them. The DNA of the CDR3 is TGCGCCAGCAGGGACGGGATGGCAGGTGAACGCTCCTACAATGAGCAGTTCTTC. It is translated as CASRDGMAGERSYNEQFF.

In the case of this clonotype: A much more abundant neighbour one base away suggests this may be a read error. No conserved phenylalanine or tryptophan ends this CDR3, so it is likely a read error. This chain links TRBV19 with TRBJ1-5; D not resolved. Germline values: CDR1 LNHDA, CDR2 SQIVND (reference sequence). This CDR3 is built from 14 residues. V gave up 3 bases and J gave up 9 bases, with 15 bases separating them. The CDR3 region has the DNA TGTGCCAGTAGTATCCCGAGGAGCGAGGGGCCCCAGCATCTT. It specifies CASSIPRSEGPQHL.

This clonotype was recorded many times. This chain connects TRBV2 to TRBJ2-3; tentative D call: TRBD2 (6 bases). Germline V lookup: CDR1 SNHLY, CDR2 FYNNEI. This CDR3 has 15 residues. V was trimmed by 4 bases and J by 4 bases, leaving 15 bases between them. CDR3 in amino acids: CASSGVWGVADTQYF. CDR3 coding DNA: TGTGCCAGCAGTGGGGTGTGGGGGGTCGCAGATACGCAGTATTTT. Full variable domain (outside the CDR3, taken from reference TRBV2 and TRBJ2-3): EPEVTQTPSHQVTQMGQEVILRCVPISNHLYFYWYRQILGQKVEFLVSFYNNEISEKSEIFDDQFSVERPDGSNFTLKIRSTKLEDSAMYFCASSGVWGVADTQYFGPGTRLTVL.

On this clonotype: A single base separates this from a much larger clone, so it may be a read error. The chain combines TRBV3-1 with TRBJ1-6, with D unresolved. Germline V gene data show CDR1 as LGHDT and CDR2 as YNNKEL (reference sequence). V lost 10 bases, J lost 7 bases, and 14 bases lay in between. The CDR3 runs 13 residues. This CDR3 is CAISGSGNSPLHF. The CDR3 coding sequence is TGTGCCATCAGTGGGTCGGGGAATTCACCCCTCCACTTT.